The 7 T cell receptor beta chains below come from one sample, sequenced in a study of CD8 T cells in Susac syndrome. RNA totalling roughly 0.5 to 1 ug underwent reverse transcription with random hexamers. TCRdb redid the calling of the immunoSEQ multiplex PCR reads with MiXCR, one entry per CDR3 protein. The repertoire holds fewer than 70,000 distinct CDR3 sequences, with approximately 95% as singletons. The specimen sequenced was CD8+ T cells from PBMCs. The source is a human donor in good health.

The chain combines TRBV7-9 with TRBJ2-5; D uncertain. Germline loops: CDR1 SEHNR, CDR2 FQNEAQ (reference sequence). Trimming left V 2 bases short and J 5 bases short, with 9 bases between. The CDR3 consists of 13 residues. CDR3 in amino acids: CASSLNAAETQYF. The CDR3, as DNA: TGTGCCAGCAGCTTAAACGCCGCGGAGACCCAGTACTTC.

The chain is built from TRBV2 and TRBJ2-5; D is possibly TRBD1 (5 bases). Per the germline V gene, CDR1 is SNHLY and CDR2 is FYNNEI. Deletions cut 7 bases from V and 0 bases from J, with 15 bases between. The CDR3 spans 15 residues. The CDR3 is CASMRQRLYQETQYF. The CDR3 bases are TGTGCCAGCATGAGACAGAGACTGTACCAAGAGACCCAGTACTTC.

This chain connects TRBV4-1 to TRBJ1-4; D gene unclear. The CDR3 is made up of 14 amino acids. Deletions cut 2 bases from V and 0 bases from J, with 4 bases between. Germline assignment: CDR1 MGHRA and CDR2 YSYEKL. The CDR3 DNA reads TGCGCCAGCAGCCAAAGTGCAACTAATGAAAAACTGTTTTTT. Translation gives CASSQSATNEKLFF.

V gene TRBV7-2 combines with J gene TRBJ1-5; 8 bases fit TRBD1. V trimming: 4 bases; J trimming: 7 bases; junction bases outside the gene matches: 9. This CDR3 is built from 15 residues. Germline CDR1 is SGHTA and CDR2 is FQGNSA. This CDR3 reads CASSSGTGRFQPQHF. The DNA of the CDR3 is TGTGCCAGCAGCTCCGGGACAGGCCGTTTCCAGCCCCAGCATTTT.

The rearrangement joins TRBV29-1 to TRBJ2-6; D is undetermined. The CDR3 consists of 16 residues. Germline CDR1 reads SQVTM; CDR2 reads ANQGSEA. V lost 3 bases and J lost 0, with 12 bases in between. The CDR3 bases are TGCAGCGTTGAGGGGTTAGGAGACTCTGGGGCCAACGTCCTGACTTTC. The encoded protein is CSVEGLGDSGANVLTF.

J is TRBJ1-2 and V is TRBV2; 7 bases fit TRBD1. J lost 5 bases, V lost 9 bases, and 9 bases had no gene match. CDR1 and CDR2 from the germline V gene are SNHLY and FYNNEI. The CDR3 consists of 13 residues. The CDR3 DNA is TGTGCCAGGGGCAGGGGGACGGGGTATGGCTACACCTTC. Translation: CARGRGTGYGYTF.

This rearrangement joins TRBV29-1 to TRBJ2-2, with a weak D call TRBD2 (6 bases). The V gene lost 3 bases and the J gene lost 2 bases, with 13 bases spanning the gap. This CDR3 is 15 amino acids long. The V gene's germline CDR1 is SQVTM and CDR2 ANQGSEA. The CDR3 DNA follows: TGCAGCGTTGAGATCCGGGGACTTAACACCGGGGAGCTGTTTTTT. This encodes CSVEIRGLNTGELFF.